The source of this T cell receptor (beta chain) is a study of blood T cell repertoires in COVID-19. V lost 1 base, J lost 7 bases, and 14 bases lay in between. CDR3 length equals 16 residues. The germline V gene encodes CDR1 SGHTA and CDR2 FQGNSA. Produced via immunoSEQ multiplex PCR; TCRdb's table is partial and in-frame only. The table lists 220,000 or so clones, roughly nine tenths of them singletons, with roughly a tenth in the top ten. The TCR comes from a woman aged 45 to 65 with COVID-19, enrolled during active disease. The V gene is TRBV7-2, the J gene TRBJ1-6; possible D gene TRBD1, 6 bases. Sequencing input: peripheral blood. The CDR3 sequence: CASSLGGGHKNSPLHF. CDR3 nucleotides: TGTGCCAGCAGCTTAGGCGGGGGCCATAAAAATTCACCCCTCCACTTT. Based on the CDR3 plus reference TRBV7-2 and TRBJ1-6, the full variable domain is GAGVSQSPSNKVTEKGKDVELRCDPISGHTALYWYRQSLGQGLEFLIYFQGNSAPDKSGLPSDRFSAERTGGSVSTLTIQRTQQEDSAVYLCASSLGGGHKNSPLHFGNGTRLTVT.